One T cell receptor beta chain is described in this entry. The data were produced by immunoSEQ multiplex PCR, yet TCRdb's version contains in-frame clones alone and is incomplete. The sample holds about 70,000 clones, roughly 87% seen once. The data were taken from a study of blood T cell repertoires in COVID-19. Overall study context: COVID-19 samples from acute and convalescent phases originated in the United States, Italy and Spain.

Germline CDR1 and CDR2: KGHDR and SFDVKD. Germline trimming cut 3 bases from V and 9 bases from J; bases unmatched to any gene: 6. The CDR3 is 14 residues long. V gene TRBV24-1 combines with J gene TRBJ1-5; 8 nucleotides match TRBD1. This sequence was found in a woman older than 75 with active or convalescent COVID-19. Sequences were obtained from peripheral blood. CDR3 DNA: TGTGCCACCAGTGATGGACAGGGCCCGGGGCCCCAGCATTTT. This gives the protein CATSDGQGPGPQHF.